One and the same sample provided the 31 T cell receptor beta chains below, sequenced in a study of blood T cells in healthy people across ages. The authors ran a second PCR of roughly 6 to 12 cycles using a sample-barcoded 5' primer and a J-beta primer mix. From the 5' RACE reads, TCRdb called clonotypes with MiXCR, one entry per CDR3 protein. The data show about 1.5 million distinct CDR3 sequences, approximately 42% seen once. The sequencing input was blood. The origin of the receptors is a young woman in good health.

The gene calls are TRBV20-1 and TRBJ2-1; unclear D gene. Germline lookup yields CDR1 DFQATT and CDR2 SNEGSKA (reference sequence). The CDR3 has 12 amino acids. Trimming took off 1 base at V and 10 bases at J, with 11 bases between the two ends. CDR3 loop: CSARGEVGEQFF. The CDR3 DNA is TGCAGTGCTAGAGGTGAGGTAGGCGAGCAGTTCTTC.

V is TRBV6-2 or TRBV6-3 and J is TRBJ2-5; D not resolved. V was trimmed by 7 bases and J by 11 bases, leaving 20 bases between them. This CDR3 is built from 13 residues. Germline assignment: CDR1 MNHEY and CDR2 SVGEGT. Written as DNA, the CDR3 is TGTGCCAGCATGCAACGATGGTACAATGAGCAGTACTTC. Its protein product is CASMQRWYNEQYF.

The chain has TRBV28 and TRBJ2-2; D uncertain. CDR1 is MDHEN, CDR2 SYDVKM, per germline. CDR3 length: 13 amino acids. Trimming removed 5 bases at V and 6 bases at J, with 10 bases between. DNA of the CDR3: TGTGCCAGCAGTCCCCAGTGGTCCGGGGAGCTGTTTTTT. Protein product: CASSPQWSGELFF.

The chain has TRBV27 and TRBJ1-2, with TRBD1 matching 7 bases. This CDR3 contains 14 residues. Unmatched junction bases numbered 2, after V lost 0 bases and J lost 4 bases. Germline values: CDR1 MNHEY, CDR2 SMNVEV (reference sequence). The CDR3 sequence: CASSLSRGAYGYTF. The CDR3 coding sequence is TGTGCCAGCAGTTTATCCAGGGGGGCCTATGGCTACACCTTC.

This clonotype showed up just a few times. The V call is TRBV12-3 or TRBV12-4, the J call TRBJ2-5; no clear D gene. V was pared by 6 bases and J by 4 bases, with 12 bases between. CDR3 size: 13 residues. CDR3 residues: CASRIWSVETQYF. In DNA form, the CDR3 reads TGTGCCAGCAGAATCTGGTCGGTAGAGACCCAGTACTTC.

The chain recombines TRBV7-3 with TRBJ2-3; possibly TRBD1 for D (5 bases). The CDR3 is 15 amino acids. Per the germline V gene, CDR1 is SGHTA and CDR2 is FQGTGA. The ends were cut back, 5 bases at V and 6 bases at J, with 18 bases in the middle. CDR3 residues: CASSVSGFVADTQYF. For the CDR3, the DNA is TGTGCCAGCAGCGTATCAGGGTTCGTGGCTGATACGCAGTATTTT.

The rearrangement links TRBV28 to TRBJ1-4, with D perhaps matching TRBD1 (5 bases). This CDR3 is built from 15 residues. Trimming pared 4 bases from V and 5 bases from J, leaving 14 bases between. CDR1 and CDR2 (germline): MDHEN, SYDVKM. The CDR3 sequence is CASSSCRERNEKLFF. The DNA of the CDR3 is TGTGCCAGCAGTTCCTGCAGGGAGAGGAATGAAAAACTGTTTTTT.

The chain combines TRBV29-1 with TRBJ2-5, with 7 bases lining up with TRBD1. The CDR3 spans 14 residues. Germline CDR1 reads SQVTM; CDR2 reads ANQGSEA. The ends lost 3 bases at V and 2 bases at J; junction bases unmatched: 6. The CDR3 DNA follows: TGCAGCGTTGACCAGACAGGGATTCAAGAGACCCAGTACTTC. Translating it yields CSVDQTGIQETQYF.

J is TRBJ2-3 and V is TRBV20-1; D is perhaps TRBD1 (6 bases). Germline lookup yields CDR1 DFQATT and CDR2 SNEGSKA (reference sequence). This CDR3 spans 14 amino acids. The V end was cut by 5 bases, the J end by 2 bases, with 14 bases between. The CDR3 reads CSALRGQNTDTQYF. The CDR3 bases are TGCAGTGCTCTCCGGGGACAAAACACAGATACGCAGTATTTT.

This clonotype was observed a few times. The rearrangement joins TRBV7-2 to TRBJ1-2; 7 positions agree with TRBD1. Germline assignment: CDR1 SGHTA and CDR2 FQGNSA. There are 13 residues in the CDR3. Trimming cost V 1 base and J 6 bases; bases outside gene matches: 2. CDR3 region: CASSLVGQHGYTF. The CDR3 coding sequence is TGTGCCAGCAGCTTAGTGGGACAGCATGGCTACACCTTC.

This clonotype was seen only once. V and J are TRBV6-5 and TRBJ2-2; a possible D gene is TRBD1 (5 bases). V lost 6 bases to trimming and J lost 4 bases, with 15 bases between them. This CDR3 has 15 amino acids. The V gene's germline CDR1 is MNHEY and CDR2 SVGAGI. CDR3 bases: TGTGCCAGCAGCCCTACGGCAGGGTCCACCGGGGAGCTGTTTTTT. The encoded protein is CASSPTAGSTGELFF.

This chain connects TRBV28 to TRBJ2-5, with a tentative D call TRBD1 (6 bases). Germline V gives CDR1 MDHEN, CDR2 SYDVKM. Deletions cut 5 bases from V and 5 bases from J, with 18 bases between. The CDR3 totals 15 residues. The CDR3 region is CASSPPGHKRETQYF. CDR3 DNA: TGTGCCAGCAGTCCGCCGGGACACAAGAGGGAGACCCAGTACTTC.

The chain couples TRBV20-1 to TRBJ2-1; 9 bases map to TRBD2. The CDR3 length is 16 residues. Germline CDR1 DFQATT, CDR2 SNEGSKA (reference sequence). The junction had 6 bases not matched to a gene; V was cut back by 3 bases and J by 0 bases. The CDR3 bases are TGCAGTGCTAGGACCCTAGCGGGACGCTCCTACAATGAGCAGTTCTTC. It yields the protein CSARTLAGRSYNEQFF.

This clonotype was seen only once. At one of its ends the junction is not consistent with the germline gene, which may arise from a read error. In DNA form, the CDR3 reads TGTGCTAGCAGCAAGACAGGGGACAGAGAGACCCAGTACTTC. This gives the protein CASSKTGDRETQYF. This rearrangement joins TRBV7-7 to TRBJ2-5; TRBD1 aligns across 8 bases. Germline loops: CDR1 SSHAT, CDR2 FNYEAQ (reference sequence). The CDR3 is made up of 14 amino acids.

This sequence joins TRBV10-3 and TRBJ1-5; tentative D call: TRBD1 (5 bases). Germline CDR1 reads ENHRY; CDR2 reads SYGVKD. The ends were cut back, 3 bases at V and 7 bases at J, with 16 bases in the middle. The CDR3 is 15 amino acids. Written as DNA, the CDR3 is TGTGCCATCAGTGACCCGGGACCCGGCCCACAGCCCCAGCATTTT. Translation: CAISDPGPGPQPQHF.

This clonotype was seen at least ten times. This chain connects TRBV6-2 or TRBV6-3 to TRBJ2-1; 7 bases map to TRBD2. Germline lookup yields CDR1 MNHEY and CDR2 SVGEGT. The trim removed 6 bases at V and 6 bases at J, leaving 5 bases unmatched. The CDR3 runs to 13 residues. In DNA form, the CDR3 reads TGTGCCAGCAGCAGACTAGCTCCCAATGAGCAGTTCTTC. This gives the protein CASSRLAPNEQFF.

The V gene is TRBV2, the J gene TRBJ2-7; D tentatively fits TRBD1 or TRBD2 (5 bases each). There are 15 residues in the CDR3. The V end lost 5 bases, the J end lost 2 bases, and 16 bases lay between the germline ends. Germline V gene data show CDR1 as SNHLY and CDR2 as FYNNEI. The CDR3 reads CASSRSGTVTYEQYF. CDR3 sequence (DNA): TGTGCCAGCAGTCGATCCGGGACGGTTACCTACGAGCAGTACTTC.

The chain recombines TRBV7-2 with TRBJ2-1; tentatively, D is TRBD1 or TRBD2 (7 bases each). Germline V lookup: CDR1 SGHTA, CDR2 FQGNSA. The CDR3 consists of 18 residues. Trimming removed 2 bases at V and 4 bases at J, with 21 bases between. CDR3 loop: CASSLLASGGGLYNEQFF. The CDR3 bases are TGTGCCAGCAGCTTACTTGCTAGCGGAGGGGGCCTGTACAATGAGCAGTTCTTC. The complete variable domain, with remaining parts taken from reference TRBV7-2 and TRBJ2-1, reads GAGVSQSPSNKVTEKGKDVELRCDPISGHTALYWYRQSLGQGLEFLIYFQGNSAPDKSGLPSDRFSAERTGGSVSTLTIQRTQQEDSAVYLCASSLLASGGGLYNEQFFGPGTRLTVL.

This clonotype was recorded only once. The J gene is TRBJ1-2, the V gene TRBV27, with TRBD1 identical over 9 bases. CDR3 size: 15 residues. From germline, CDR1 is MNHEY and CDR2 SMNVEV (reference sequence). Trimming removed 3 bases from V and 0 bases from J; junction bases left unmatched: 2. CDR3 amino acids: CASSFGTGTNYGYTF. In nucleotides, the CDR3 is TGTGCCAGCAGTTTCGGGACAGGGACTAACTATGGCTACACCTTC.

J is TRBJ1-6 and V is TRBV13; possible D gene TRBD1, 6 bases. There are 14 residues in the CDR3. V lost 10 bases and J 7 bases, leaving 17 bases between the germline ends. Looked up from germline, CDR1 is PRHDT and CDR2 is FYEKMQ (reference sequence). CDR3 DNA sequence: TGTGCCACAGGGGATGAAAGGCGAAATTCACCCCTCCACTTT. It encodes CATGDERRNSPLHF.

The rearrangement links TRBV28 to TRBJ2-1; 7 bases align to TRBD2. J was trimmed by 6 bases and V by 3 bases; bases with no gene match: 5. Germline V gives CDR1 MDHEN, CDR2 SYDVKM. CDR3 length equals 14 residues. As DNA, the CDR3 is TGTGCCAGCAGTTTTCGCGGGAGCGGCAATGAGCAGTTCTTC. Translating it yields CASSFRGSGNEQFF.

This clonotype was seen only a few times. This rearrangement joins TRBV7-9 to TRBJ2-7; 8 bases map to TRBD1. Looked up from germline, CDR1 is SEHNR and CDR2 is FQNEAQ (reference sequence). The ends lost 5 bases at V and 3 bases at J; junction bases unmatched: 12. The CDR3 consists of 16 residues. The CDR3, as DNA: TGTGCCAGCAGCCAAACAAAACGACAGGGGATCTACGAGCAGTACTTC. Translated: CASSQTKRQGIYEQYF.

The chain employs TRBV27 and TRBJ1-1, with a possible D match to TRBD1 (5 bases). CDR3 size: 13 residues. V was pared by 5 bases and J by 4 bases, with 11 bases between. Looked up from germline, CDR1 is MNHEY and CDR2 is SMNVEV (reference sequence). The CDR3 sequence is CASSPMGGTEAFF. CDR3 DNA sequence: TGTGCCAGCAGTCCCATGGGGGGCACTGAAGCTTTCTTT.

This clonotype was observed a handful of times. The chain employs TRBV7-8 and TRBJ1-5, with TRBD1 matching over 7 bases. V lost 4 bases and J lost 9; bases outside the gene matches: 12. Germline V CDR1 and CDR2: SGHVS, FQNEAQ. CDR3 size: 15 residues. The CDR3 nucleotides read TGTGCCAGCAGCTCACCGGGACAGTCATCCTGGCCCCAGCATTTT. The encoded protein is CASSSPGQSSWPQHF.

This clonotype was counted between two and nine times. The V call is TRBV12-3 or TRBV12-4, the J call TRBJ2-7; D is possibly TRBD2 (6 bases). Trimming removed 5 bases from V and 3 bases from J, with 14 bases in between. The CDR3 spans 14 residues. The CDR3 here is CASSPGRFHYEQYF. The CDR3 DNA sequence: TGTGCCAGCAGTCCCGGGAGATTCCACTACGAGCAGTACTTC.

The V call is TRBV20-1, the J call TRBJ2-1; TRBD2 aligns across 8 bases. CDR3 length: 15 residues. With V trimmed by 3 bases and J by 8 bases, 12 bases remained unmatched. CDR1 and CDR2 from the germline V gene are DFQATT and SNEGSKA (reference sequence). The CDR3 nucleotides read TGCAGTGCTAGGCTCGGGCGGGAGGTTAGAGATGAGCAGTTCTTC. Encoded protein: CSARLGREVRDEQFF.

The chain carries TRBV6-1 and TRBJ1-2; D may be TRBD1 (6 bases). V lost 5 bases to trimming and J lost 6 bases, with 13 bases between them. CDR1 and CDR2 (germline): MNHNS, SASEGT. CDR3 length equals 13 residues. Written as DNA, the CDR3 is TGTGCCAGCAGTTATCCAGGGACAAATGGCTACACCTTC. Translated: CASSYPGTNGYTF.

The gene calls are TRBV30 and TRBJ1-2; D uncertain. The V and J ends lost 5 bases and 1 base respectively, with 8 bases between them. The germline V gene has CDR1 GTSNPN and CDR2 SVGIG (reference sequence). The CDR3 consists of 12 residues. CDR3 amino acids: CAWGPVNYGYTF. CDR3 nucleotide sequence: TGTGCCTGGGGGCCAGTTAACTATGGCTACACCTTC.

This clonotype was recorded a few times. The chain links TRBV7-2 to TRBJ2-5, with 9 bases aligning to TRBD2. Germline values: CDR1 SGHTA, CDR2 FQGNSA. J lost 10 bases, V lost 4 bases, and 4 bases had no gene match. This CDR3 comprises 12 residues. CDR3 DNA sequence: TGTGCCAGCAGCTGGGTAGCGGGGGACCAGTACTTC. This codes for CASSWVAGDQYF.

This chain uses TRBV28 with TRBJ2-5; 10 bases agree with TRBD2. The end of the DNA fits TRBJ2-1 better, so the J call may be wrong. Germline V CDR1 and CDR2: MDHEN, SYDVKM. The CDR3 is made up of 15 amino acids. CDR3 in DNA: TGTGCCAGCAGTCCGCGGACTAGCGGACAAGAGACCCAGTTCTTC. Amino acid sequence: CASSPRTSGQETQFF.

In this sample, this clonotype turned up a few times. The rearrangement links TRBV27 to TRBJ1-1, with 10 bases lining up with TRBD1. The ends lost 3 bases at V and 6 bases at J; junction bases unmatched: 7. Germline assignment: CDR1 MNHEY and CDR2 SMNVEV (reference sequence). The CDR3 spans 15 residues. For the CDR3, the DNA is TGTGCCAGCAGTTTTCGAGGACAGGGGGTCTCTGAAGCTTTCTTT. It translates to CASSFRGQGVSEAFF.